Listed below are T cell receptor beta chains from one sample, sequenced in a study of shared clonotypes between healthy human individuals. The protocol was immunoSEQ multiplex PCR, while the TCRdb copy is restricted to in-frame clones and leaves out a portion. The sample consists of 2,100,000 or so clones, approximately 94% of them appearing once. The sequenced sample consisted of naive CD4+ T cells sorted from blood. The receptors here all came from a young man in good health. Both conserved end residues are part of each CDR3. Each record gives: J gene, D gene, V gene, clone size, CDR3 DNA, CDR3 protein. A D gene is named only where the DNA matches it firmly. Clone size is given for some rows only: seen once, a few or many times, or a class if the clone is expanded.

j_gene: TRBJ2-7
d_gene: TRBD1
v_gene: TRBV7-9
abundance: NA
CDR3nt: TGTGCCAGCACCCCCCCGGACAGGGGGCTCTACGAGCAGTACTTC
CDR3aa: CASTPPDRGLYEQYF

j_gene: TRBJ2-7
d_gene: TRBD1
v_gene: TRBV9
abundance: NA
CDR3nt: TGTGCCAGCAGCGTAGAGCCCCAGGGGGCGGAGCAGTACTTC
CDR3aa: CASSVEPQGAEQYF

j_gene: TRBJ2-1
d_gene: NA
v_gene: TRBV28
abundance: NA
CDR3nt: TGTGCCAGCCGCCTCCTACTAGGAATCACTGAGCAGTTCTTC
CDR3aa: CASRLLLGITEQFF

j_gene: TRBJ1-2
d_gene: TRBD1
v_gene: TRBV5-4
abundance: NA
CDR3nt: TGTGCCAGCAGCGGGCCGGGACAGGGATCTTCTAACTATGGCTACACCTTC
CDR3aa: CASSGPGQGSSNYGYTF

j_gene: TRBJ2-7
d_gene: TRBD2
v_gene: TRBV18
abundance: once
CDR3nt: TGTGCCAGCTCACCACGGTTGCGGGAGCACCTGGGGGAGCAGTACTTC
CDR3aa: CASSPRLREHLGEQYF

j_gene: TRBJ1-1
d_gene: NA
v_gene: TRBV6-6
abundance: once
CDR3nt: TGTGCCAGCAGTCCTCAGAACACTGAAGCTTTCTTT
CDR3aa: CASSPQNTEAFF

j_gene: TRBJ1-3
d_gene: NA
v_gene: TRBV5-1
abundance: few
CDR3nt: TGCGCCAGCAGCTTGGAAGGGAGCTCTGGAAACACCATATATTTT
CDR3aa: CASSLEGSSGNTIYF

j_gene: TRBJ2-3
d_gene: NA
v_gene: TRBV7-7
abundance: NA
CDR3nt: TGTGCTAGCAGCTTCGGGACCACAGATACGCAGTATTTT
CDR3aa: CASSFGTTDTQYF

j_gene: TRBJ1-2
d_gene: NA
v_gene: TRBV11-2
abundance: NA
CDR3nt: TGTGCCAGCAGCCTTTCTACGAGGTGGGGAGGAAATGGCTACACCTTC
CDR3aa: CASSLSTRWGGNGYTF

j_gene: TRBJ2-7
d_gene: TRBD2
v_gene: TRBV7-2
abundance: NA
CDR3nt: TGTGCCAGCAGCTTAAGTTGGCGAATAGCGGGTACCTACGAGCAGTACTTC
CDR3aa: CASSLSWRIAGTYEQYF

j_gene: TRBJ2-3
d_gene: NA
v_gene: TRBV19
abundance: NA
CDR3nt: TGTGCCAGTAGTGGAGGGAATCTTGGGACAGATACGCAGTATTTT
CDR3aa: CASSGGNLGTDTQYF

j_gene: TRBJ2-2
d_gene: TRBD2
v_gene: TRBV2
abundance: NA
CDR3nt: TGTGCCAGTTCTCAGGCGGGAGCGGACACCGGGGAGCTGTTTTTT
CDR3aa: CASSQAGADTGELFF

j_gene: TRBJ1-1
d_gene: NA
v_gene: TRBV18
abundance: once
CDR3nt: TGTGCCAGCTCACCATTTGTTGGGAACCAGATTATGAACACTGAAGCTTTCTTT
CDR3aa: CASSPFVGNQIMNTEAFF

j_gene: TRBJ2-7
d_gene: NA
v_gene: TRBV28
abundance: NA
CDR3nt: TGTGCCAGCAGTCCAGGACAGACCTCCTACGAGCAGTACTTC
CDR3aa: CASSPGQTSYEQYF

j_gene: TRBJ2-1
d_gene: NA
v_gene: TRBV9
abundance: NA
CDR3nt: TGTGCCAGCAGTCGTAGCGAACAGGAAAGGGCCCATGAGCAGTTCTTC
CDR3aa: CASSRSEQERAHEQFF

j_gene: TRBJ2-1
d_gene: NA
v_gene: TRBV7-8
abundance: NA
CDR3nt: TGTGCCAGCAGCTCCGGGACTGCTACTTCCTACAATGAGCAGTTCTTC
CDR3aa: CASSSGTATSYNEQFF

j_gene: TRBJ1-5
d_gene: NA
v_gene: TRBV11-2
abundance: NA
CDR3nt: TGTGCCAGCAGCTTAGATCACGGCAATCAGCCCCAGCATTTT
CDR3aa: CASSLDHGNQPQHF

j_gene: TRBJ1-5
d_gene: NA
v_gene: TRBV6-4
abundance: NA
CDR3nt: TGTGCCAGCAGTGAAATTGGGGGGTCAAGCAATCAGCCCCAGCATTTT
CDR3aa: CASSEIGGSSNQPQHF

j_gene: TRBJ2-7
d_gene: NA
v_gene: TRBV7-6
abundance: once
CDR3nt: TGTGCCAGCAGCCTCGGAGGGGGTTTCGACGAGCAGTACTTC
CDR3aa: CASSLGGGFDEQYF

j_gene: TRBJ1-3
d_gene: TRBD1
v_gene: TRBV18
abundance: NA
CDR3nt: TGTGCCAGCTCACCATCGACAGGGGCAGGAAACACCATATATTTT
CDR3aa: CASSPSTGAGNTIYF

j_gene: TRBJ1-6
d_gene: NA
v_gene: TRBV2
abundance: NA
CDR3nt: TGTGCCAGCAGTGATTCAGGCGGCACCCTGAATTCACCCCTCCACTTT
CDR3aa: CASSDSGGTLNSPLHF

j_gene: TRBJ2-5
d_gene: NA
v_gene: TRBV7-9
abundance: NA
CDR3nt: TGTGCCAGCAGCCTAGAACAGTCGCCCCAGTACTTC
CDR3aa: CASSLEQSPQYF

j_gene: TRBJ1-2
d_gene: TRBD1
v_gene: TRBV28
abundance: NA
CDR3nt: TGTGCCAGCAGTCTAGGACAGGCCCCCTATGGCTACACCTTC
CDR3aa: CASSLGQAPYGYTF

j_gene: TRBJ2-1
d_gene: NA
v_gene: TRBV18
abundance: once
CDR3nt: TGTGCCAGCTCACCAAACTTCGACAATGAGCAGTTCTTC
CDR3aa: CASSPNFDNEQFF

j_gene: TRBJ2-3
d_gene: NA
v_gene: TRBV10-1
abundance: NA
CDR3nt: TGCGCCAGCAGTGGAAGACAGGACGGGGCAACAGATACGCAGTATTTT
CDR3aa: CASSGRQDGATDTQYF

j_gene: TRBJ2-5
d_gene: NA
v_gene: TRBV7-9
abundance: NA
CDR3nt: TGTGCCAGCAGCCCCAGCCGGGCGGGGGCAGAGACCCAGTACTTC
CDR3aa: CASSPSRAGAETQYF

j_gene: TRBJ1-3
d_gene: NA
v_gene: TRBV29-1
abundance: once
CDR3nt: TGCAGCGTTGAAGATTACAGGTCTGGAAACACCATATATTTT
CDR3aa: CSVEDYRSGNTIYF

j_gene: TRBJ1-3
d_gene: TRBD1
v_gene: TRBV5-1
abundance: NA
CDR3nt: TGCGCCAGCAGCGTGACAGGGGTTTCTGGAAACACCATATATTTT
CDR3aa: CASSVTGVSGNTIYF

j_gene: TRBJ1-2
d_gene: TRBD1
v_gene: TRBV10-3
abundance: NA
CDR3nt: TGTGCCATCAAGAGAGGGGGCGAGAACTATGGCTACACCTTC
CDR3aa: CAIKRGGENYGYTF

j_gene: TRBJ1-5
d_gene: TRBD1
v_gene: TRBV15
abundance: NA
CDR3nt: TGTGCCACCGACCCCGGGACAAAGGACAGGGATTTTGGAAAGCCCCAGCATTTT
CDR3aa: CATDPGTKDRDFGKPQHF

j_gene: TRBJ2-7
d_gene: NA
v_gene: TRBV7-9
abundance: NA
CDR3nt: TGTGCCAGCAGCTTCGATTCGAGCTCCTACGAGCAGTACTTC
CDR3aa: CASSFDSSSYEQYF

j_gene: TRBJ1-2
d_gene: NA
v_gene: TRBV5-1
abundance: NA
CDR3nt: TGCGCCAGCAGTGGGACTTGGGGAAGTATGGATGGCTACACCTTC
CDR3aa: CASSGTWGSMDGYTF

j_gene: TRBJ1-5
d_gene: NA
v_gene: TRBV7-2
abundance: NA
CDR3nt: TGTGCCAGCAGCGAAAGGCAGACAGCAAATCAGCCCCAGCATTTT
CDR3aa: CASSERQTANQPQHF

j_gene: TRBJ2-2
d_gene: NA
v_gene: TRBV28
abundance: NA
CDR3nt: TGTGCCAGCGGACACTTAAACACCGGGGAGCTGTTTTTT
CDR3aa: CASGHLNTGELFF

j_gene: TRBJ2-2
d_gene: NA
v_gene: TRBV2
abundance: NA
CDR3nt: TGTGCCAGCAGTAGTACCGGGGAGCTGTTTTTT
CDR3aa: CASSSTGELFF

j_gene: TRBJ2-3
d_gene: TRBD1
v_gene: TRBV28
abundance: NA
CDR3nt: TGTGCCAGCAGTTCTACAGGGGGTTCTAAGGCAGATACGCAGTATTTT
CDR3aa: CASSSTGGSKADTQYF

j_gene: TRBJ1-6
d_gene: NA
v_gene: TRBV11-2
abundance: NA
CDR3nt: TGTGCCAGCACCTCAATAGGGATCGTAAAAGGGTATAATTCACCCCTCCACTTT
CDR3aa: CASTSIGIVKGYNSPLHF

j_gene: TRBJ2-6
d_gene: NA
v_gene: TRBV6-5
abundance: NA
CDR3nt: TGTGCCAGCAGCCATTCTCCCTCTGGGGCCAACGTCCTGACTTTC
CDR3aa: CASSHSPSGANVLTF

j_gene: TRBJ2-2
d_gene: TRBD2
v_gene: TRBV11-2
abundance: NA
CDR3nt: TGTGCCAGCAGCTTGGGGACTAGCGGGAGTATCGGCACCGGGGAGCTGTTTTTT
CDR3aa: CASSLGTSGSIGTGELFF

j_gene: TRBJ2-7
d_gene: NA
v_gene: TRBV28
abundance: NA
CDR3nt: TGTGCCAGCAGTTTAGGGCAGAAATCCTACGAGCAGTACTTC
CDR3aa: CASSLGQKSYEQYF

j_gene: TRBJ1-1
d_gene: NA
v_gene: TRBV2
abundance: NA
CDR3nt: TGTGCCAGCAGTGACGCTGGGTACACTGAAGCTTTCTTT
CDR3aa: CASSDAGYTEAFF

j_gene: TRBJ2-2
d_gene: NA
v_gene: TRBV2
abundance: NA
CDR3nt: TGTGCCAGCCGCCCCGAGGCGAACACCGGGGAGCTGTTTTTT
CDR3aa: CASRPEANTGELFF

j_gene: TRBJ2-1
d_gene: NA
v_gene: TRBV7-2
abundance: NA
CDR3nt: TGTGCCAGCAGCCGGGCGGGGCCCTTCGGGAATGAGCAGTTCTTC
CDR3aa: CASSRAGPFGNEQFF

j_gene: TRBJ2-2
d_gene: TRBD1
v_gene: TRBV7-7
abundance: NA
CDR3nt: TGTGCTAGCAGCTTGGACAGGGCCGGGGAGCTGTTTTTT
CDR3aa: CASSLDRAGELFF

j_gene: TRBJ2-1
d_gene: NA
v_gene: TRBV6-1
abundance: NA
CDR3nt: TGTGCCAGCAGTGAAGGGGTTCTGGCAAGCCATTTTAATGAGCAGTTCTTC
CDR3aa: CASSEGVLASHFNEQFF

j_gene: TRBJ2-3
d_gene: TRBD1
v_gene: TRBV4-3
abundance: NA
CDR3nt: TGCGCCAGCAGCCAAGATATTGGGACAGGGGGCTTCCCTAGGGATACGCAGTATTTT
CDR3aa: CASSQDIGTGGFPRDTQYF

j_gene: TRBJ1-1
d_gene: NA
v_gene: TRBV10-3
abundance: NA
CDR3nt: TGTGCCATCAGTGAGTCTTCAGGGGAGATCAACACTGAAGCTTTCTTT
CDR3aa: CAISESSGEINTEAFF